The rows below give T cell receptor beta chains drawn from one sample of a study of T cell responses to AZD1222 COVID-19 vaccine. This table comes from immunoSEQ multiplex PCR, and its TCRdb copy is limited to in-frame clones, with some not included. The table has around 100,000 clones, more than 65% seen once. The material sequenced was peripheral blood, taken on day 0 of AZD1222 vaccination. These receptors came from an adult in good health. CDR3s include the opening cysteine and the closing phenylalanine or tryptophan. A D gene is named only where the DNA matches it firmly. The size entry is marked missing in some rows and otherwise reads once, few, many or a size class.

v_call,j_call,d_call,clone_size,cdr3_length,cdr3_aa,cdr3_nt
TRBV6-5,TRBJ1-2,.,.,16,CASSYSTTLGGYGYTF,TGTGCCAGCAGTTACTCTACGACCCTCGGAGGCTATGGCTACACCTTC
TRBV23-1,TRBJ2-1,TRBD2,.,15,CASQLGAGVSDEQFF,TGCGCCAGCCAGTTGGGAGCGGGAGTTAGCGATGAGCAGTTCTTC
TRBV7-2,TRBJ1-2,.,.,15,CASSLQSQGPYGYTF,TGTGCCAGCAGCTTACAGTCCCAGGGCCCCTATGGCTACACCTTC
TRBV19,TRBJ2-7,.,.,16,CASIGRVEAAAYEQYF,TGTGCCAGTATCGGCAGGGTCGAAGCCGCGGCCTACGAGCAGTACTTC
TRBV27,TRBJ1-2,.,.,13,CAVGGPINYGYTF,TGTGCCGTTGGGGGCCCAATTAACTATGGCTACACCTTC
TRBV28,TRBJ2-4,TRBD1,.,15,CASSPGQGGVNIQYF,TGTGCCAGCAGCCCGGGACAGGGGGGAGTTAACATTCAGTACTTC
TRBV3-1/TRBV3-2,TRBJ1-1,.,.,11,CASSQDTEAFF,TGTGCCAGCAGCCAAGACACTGAAGCTTTCTTT
TRBV29-1,TRBJ1-2,.,.,11,CSVAKGTGYTF,TGCAGCGTTGCAAAGGGTACCGGCTACACCTTC
TRBV5-1,TRBJ2-2,.,.,17,CASSLIEGGSATGELFF,TGCGCCAGCAGCTTGATTGAGGGGGGTAGCGCCACCGGGGAGCTGTTTTTT
TRBV7-9,TRBJ2-7,TRBD1,.,14,CASSLLGQGYEQYF,TGTGCCAGCAGCTTACTCGGACAGGGCTACGAGCAGTACTTC
TRBV10-3,TRBJ1-3,.,.,16,CAISGRGRQSGNTIYF,TGTGCCATCAGTGGAAGGGGCAGACAATCTGGAAACACCATATATTTT
TRBV5-1,TRBJ2-7,TRBD2,.,14,CASSIGTTPYEQYF,TGCGCCAGCAGCATCGGGACTACCCCTTACGAGCAGTACTTC
TRBV5-4,TRBJ2-7,.,.,14,CASSPGNPNGEQYF,TGTGCCAGCAGCCCCGGCAACCCCAACGGCGAGCAGTACTTC
TRBV5-1,TRBJ2-7,.,.,14,CASSSLEISYEQYF,TGCGCCAGCAGCTCCCTGGAAATCTCCTACGAGCAGTACTTC
TRBV3-1/TRBV3-2,TRBJ1-4,TRBD1,.,16,CASSQGRTGAVGKLFF,TGTGCCAGCAGCCAAGGGAGGACAGGGGCTGTGGGAAAACTGTTTTTT
TRBV6-5,TRBJ1-2,TRBD1,.,14,CASIGGRGLYGYTF,TGTGCCAGCATAGGTGGCAGGGGGCTCTATGGCTACACCTTC
TRBV7-6,TRBJ1-3,.,.,14,CASSPTVYGNTIYF,TGTGCCAGCAGCCCGACGGTGTATGGAAACACCATATATTTT
TRBV3-1/TRBV3-2,TRBJ1-5,.,.,14,CASSQEITSQPQHF,TGTGCCAGCAGCCAAGAGATTACCTCCCAGCCCCAGCATTTT
TRBV3-1/TRBV3-2,TRBJ1-5,TRBD1,once,16,CASSRGTGVSNQPQHF,TGTGCCAGCAGCCGCGGGACAGGGGTTAGCAATCAGCCCCAGCATTTT
TRBV5-6,TRBJ2-2,.,.,16,CASSYGTVNSLRELFF,TGTGCCAGCAGCTATGGGACGGTCAACTCTCTTCGTGAGCTGTTTTTT
TRBV19,TRBJ2-2,.,.,15,CAIKIGRETTGELFF,TGTGCCATCAAAATCGGGCGAGAAACAACCGGGGAGCTGTTTTTT
TRBV10-3,TRBJ2-3,.,.,14,CAISRQDRTDTQYF,TGTGCCATCAGTCGACAGGACCGCACAGATACGCAGTATTTT
TRBV6-6,TRBJ1-5,.,.,14,CAIKEAGPYRPQHF,TGTGCCATCAAAGAAGCGGGGCCCTATCGGCCCCAGCATTTT
TRBV7-9,TRBJ1-1,.,.,13,CASSLDGYTGAFF,TGTGCCAGCAGCCTGGACGGATACACGGGAGCTTTCTTT
TRBV4-1,TRBJ2-2,.,.,14,CASSQAANTGELFF,TGCGCCAGCAGCCAAGCCGCGAACACCGGGGAGCTGTTTTTT
TRBV19,TRBJ1-6,TRBD1,.,16,CASSSTGITYNSPLHF,TGTGCCAGTAGCTCGACAGGGATTACCTATAATTCACCCCTCCACTTT
TRBV28,TRBJ2-5,TRBD2,.,14,CATSRGGSAWAQYF,TGTGCCACCTCACGCGGGGGGTCGGCATGGGCCCAGTACTTC
TRBV18,TRBJ2-7,.,.,15,CASSPGQTASYEQYF,TGTGCCAGCTCACCCGGACAGACTGCCTCCTACGAGCAGTACTTC
TRBV9,TRBJ1-1,TRBD1,.,15,CASSPMGQGRTEAFF,TGTGCCAGCAGCCCAATGGGACAGGGAAGAACTGAAGCTTTCTTT
TRBV6-1,TRBJ2-5,.,.,14,CASSEARGRETQYF,TGTGCCAGCAGTGAAGCCCGGGGCAGGGAGACCCAGTACTTC
TRBV13,TRBJ1-3,.,once,17,CASSLEGGIVSGNTIYF,TGTGCCAGCAGCTTAGAAGGGGGAATCGTCTCTGGAAACACCATATATTTT
TRBV2,TRBJ1-4,.,.,14,CASSERQGGEKLFF,TGTGCCAGCAGTGAAAGGCAGGGAGGCGAAAAACTGTTTTTT
TRBV10-3,TRBJ1-4,TRBD1,.,14,CAIKQDRANEKLFF,TGTGCCATCAAACAGGACAGGGCTAATGAAAAACTGTTTTTT
TRBV4-2,TRBJ1-1,.,.,13,CASSLGMNTEAFF,TGTGCCAGCAGCCTGGGGATGAACACTGAAGCTTTCTTT
TRBV7-2,TRBJ1-4,TRBD1,.,15,CASSQRTGGNEKLFF,TGTGCCAGCAGCCAAAGGACAGGGGGGAATGAAAAACTGTTTTTT
TRBV3-1/TRBV3-2,TRBJ2-4,.,.,15,CASSSDLAGGGIQYF,TGTGCCAGCAGCTCCGACCTGGCCGGTGGAGGCATTCAGTACTTC
TRBV4-2,TRBJ1-2,.,few,13,CASSPGGSLGYTF,TGTGCCAGCAGCCCGGGGGGTTCACTTGGCTACACCTTC
TRBV7-2,TRBJ2-1,TRBD1,.,16,CASSQIPGQGYNEQFF,TGTGCCAGCAGCCAAATACCGGGACAGGGTTACAATGAGCAGTTCTTC
TRBV11-1,TRBJ2-7,TRBD1,.,14,CASSNRGLGDEQYF,TGTGCCAGCAGCAACAGGGGGCTGGGGGACGAGCAGTACTTC
TRBV11-3,TRBJ2-2,.,.,16,CASSWAGTSNTGELFF,TGTGCCAGCAGCTGGGCCGGGACTTCTAACACCGGGGAGCTGTTTTTT
TRBV9,TRBJ2-7,.,.,15,CASSPPSGGPYEQYF,TGTGCCAGCAGCCCCCCCAGTGGGGGGCCCTACGAGCAGTACTTC
TRBV6-4,TRBJ2-1,TRBD1,.,13,CASRDRDNNEQFF,TGTGCCAGCCGGGACAGGGATAACAATGAGCAGTTCTTC
TRBV6-1,TRBJ1-2,.,.,17,CASSDRQITNQVYGYTF,TGTGCCAGCAGTGACCGACAGATAACCAACCAAGTTTATGGCTACACCTTC
TRBV7-9,TRBJ2-2,.,.,15,CASSLGASDTGELFF,TGTGCCAGCAGCTTAGGCGCGTCGGACACCGGGGAGCTGTTTTTT
TRBV6-5,TRBJ1-1,.,.,13,CASRGGFGTEAFF,TGTGCCAGCAGAGGAGGTTTTGGCACTGAAGCTTTCTTT
TRBV9,TRBJ2-7,.,once,16,CASSVDYRYGTYEQYF,TGTGCCAGCAGCGTAGACTACAGGTACGGTACCTACGAGCAGTACTTC
TRBV9,TRBJ1-5,.,.,13,CASSGGWGQPQHF,TGTGCCAGCAGCGGAGGTTGGGGTCAGCCCCAGCATTTT
TRBV7-8,TRBJ1-2,.,.,14,CASSPGGGNYGYTF,TGTGCCAGCAGCCCCGGGGGGGGGAACTATGGCTACACCTTC
TRBV13,TRBJ2-2,TRBD1,few,15,CASSTGGRGTGELFF,TGTGCCAGCAGCACAGGGGGACGAGGAACCGGGGAGCTGTTTTTT
TRBV9,TRBJ2-3,TRBD1,.,15,CASSVPGQSTDTQYF,TGTGCCAGCAGCGTACCGGGACAGAGCACAGATACGCAGTATTTT
TRBV29-1,TRBJ2-3,.,few,12,CSVVRYTDTQYF,TGCAGCGTTGTGCGGTACACAGATACGCAGTATTTT
TRBV6-6,TRBJ1-2,TRBD1,.,16,CAGAGGQGARRYGYTF,TGTGCCGGGGCGGGGGGACAGGGGGCGCGTCGTTATGGCTACACCTTC
TRBV4-1,TRBJ1-3,.,.,15,CASSLKPDSGNTIYF,TGCGCCAGCAGCCTCAAACCTGACTCTGGAAACACCATATATTTT
TRBV6-2/TRBV6-3,TRBJ2-7,.,.,17,CASSWPRRTEMRYEQYF,TGTGCCAGCAGTTGGCCTCGCCGCACCGAGATGCGCTACGAGCAGTACTTC
TRBV5-5,TRBJ1-4,TRBD1,.,16,CASSLRTGGLNEKLFF,TGTGCCAGCAGCTTAAGGACAGGGGGCCTTAATGAAAAACTGTTTTTT